This is a list of T cell receptor beta chains from one sample in a study of blood T cells in healthy people across ages. Via MiXCR, TCRdb re-called the 5' RACE reads, giving one row per CDR3 protein. The sample records around 400,000 distinct CDR3 sequences, more than 45% being singletons. Specimen: blood. Receptors were obtained from a man in his sixties in good health. CDR3s include the opening cysteine and the closing phenylalanine or tryptophan. A D gene is named only where the DNA matches it firmly. The size field is filled for only some rows; it gives once, few, many or a size class.

clone_size	j_call	d_call	v_call	cdr3_aa	cdr3_nt
-	TRBJ2-1	TRBD1	TRBV18	CASSPRQGDYNEQFF	TGTGCCAGCTCACCCCGACAGGGAGATTACAATGAGCAGTTCTTC
-	TRBJ2-1	-	TRBV4-1	CASSARIGNEQFF	TGCGCCAGCAGCGCCAGGATTGGGAATGAGCAGTTCTTC
-	TRBJ2-7	TRBD2	TRBV4-3	CASSQTRLGLAGGREQYF	TGCGCCAGCAGCCAGACCCGCTTAGGGCTAGCGGGAGGGCGAGAGCAGTACTTC
once	TRBJ2-5	-	TRBV4-3	CASSQDPQGFTYF	TGCGCCAGCAGCCAAGACCCACAGGGATTTACGTACTTC
-	TRBJ1-4	-	TRBV20-1	CSARVGAGARELFF	TGCAGTGCTAGAGTAGGGGCCGGTGCTAGGGAACTGTTTTTT
-	TRBJ2-1	-	TRBV7-8	CASSSFYNEQFF	TGTGCCAGCAGCTCCTTCTACAATGAGCAGTTCTTC
few	TRBJ2-7	-	TRBV20-1	CSARVGAYEQYF	TGCAGTGCTAGAGTGGGGGCCTACGAGCAGTACTTC
-	TRBJ1-1	-	TRBV18	CASSPQDGRWTEAFF	TGTGCCAGCTCACCACAGGACGGGCGGTGGACTGAAGCTTTCTTT
-	TRBJ1-2	-	TRBV6-4	CASSLGAGEEGTGYTF	TGTGCCAGCAGCCTCGGGGCAGGGGAGGAAGGGACTGGCTACACCTTC
once	TRBJ1-1	-	TRBV6-6	CASRADRDTEAFF	TGTGCCAGCAGAGCGGACAGAGACACTGAAGCTTTCTTT
few	TRBJ1-2	TRBD1	TRBV6-5	CASSGQGGGSYGYTF	TGTGCCAGCAGCGGACAGGGAGGGGGATCTTATGGCTACACCTTC
-	TRBJ2-1	-	TRBV7-3	CASSLKLGLADNEQFF	TGTGCCAGCAGCTTAAAGTTAGGGTTAGCGGACAATGAGCAGTTCTTC
many	TRBJ2-3	TRBD2	TRBV12-3/TRBV12-4	CASSPDFGGGTDTQYF	TGTGCCAGCAGTCCGGACTTCGGGGGGGGCACAGATACGCAGTATTTT
few	TRBJ2-5	TRBD2	TRBV6-1	CASSESTSRGRETQYF	TGTGCCAGCAGTGAGTCGACGTCACGCGGGAGGGAGACCCAGTACTTC
many	TRBJ2-7	-	TRBV24-1	CATSSRGPEDEQYF	TGTGCCACCAGCTCCCGGGGCCCGGAAGACGAGCAGTACTTC
few	TRBJ2-7	-	TRBV2	CASSGRLTVSHEQYF	TGTGCCAGCAGTGGGAGACTAACTGTATCTCACGAGCAGTACTTC
few	TRBJ2-7	TRBD2	TRBV7-2	CASSLGGRPSEQYF	TGTGCCAGCAGCTTGGGCGGGAGGCCCTCCGAGCAGTACTTC
-	TRBJ2-5	-	TRBV20-1	CSAFRGQETQYF	TGCAGTGCTTTCCGGGGGCAAGAGACCCAGTACTTC
-	TRBJ2-7	TRBD2	TRBV10-3	CAISEPGTRGHEQYF	TGTGCCATCAGTGAGCCCGGGACTAGAGGGCACGAGCAGTACTTC
few	TRBJ2-3	-	TRBV28	CASGGEKRATDTQYF	TGTGCCAGTGGAGGGGAGAAGAGGGCCACAGATACGCAGTATTTT
few	TRBJ1-2	TRBD1	TRBV19	CASTRDRDSGYTF	TGTGCCAGTACCAGGGACAGGGATAGTGGCTACACCTTC
-	TRBJ1-5	TRBD1	TRBV20-1	CSATQGASQPQHF	TGCAGTGCTACCCAGGGGGCCTCTCAGCCCCAGCATTTT
-	TRBJ1-3	TRBD1	TRBV27	CASSPNTLRQGSGNTIYF	TGTGCCAGCAGTCCGAATACCCTGCGACAGGGCTCTGGAAACACCATATATTTT
few	TRBJ2-7	TRBD2	TRBV7-2	CASSLAASGSLGEQYF	TGTGCCAGCAGCTTAGCGGCTAGCGGGAGCCTGGGGGAGCAGTACTTC
-	TRBJ1-6	-	TRBV27	CASSFRGQPLHF	TGTGCCAGCAGTTTCCGAGGCCAACCCCTCCACTTT
few	TRBJ1-2	-	TRBV20-1	CSARAPEGLYGYTF	TGCAGTGCTAGGGCCCCGGAGGGCCTCTATGGCTACACCTTC